This TCR beta chain was captured in a study of T cells in Graves' hyperthyroidism and ophthalmopathy. General study findings and limits: Researchers found most expanded thyroid clonotypes above 0.001 in blood as well.

From RNA transcripts, TCR beta CDR3 regions were amplified. A first-round RT-PCR of the TCR CDR3 used the HTBI primer set. A single record per CDR3 protein comes from TCRdb applying MiXCR to the multiplex PCR reads. This table has 370,000 or so distinct CDR3 sequences, about 13% appearing once. Hyperthyroidism patients were newly diagnosed, had disease duration under 2 months, and were aged 18 to 65 years. Ten or more counts support this clonotype. The target antigen is unknown. Germline CDR1 MNHNS, CDR2 SASEGT. CDR3 size: 15 residues. Trimming removed 9 bases from V and 7 bases from J, with 25 bases in between.

Specimen: blood. The sequence derives from a man in his thirties or forties with Graves' hyperthyroidism that later progressed to Graves' ophthalmopathy. The rearrangement links TRBV6-1 to TRBJ2-7; the D gene is possibly TRBD2 (6 bases). The CDR3 loop reads CASPPVGDSGREQYF. In DNA form, the CDR3 reads TGTGCCAGTCCTCCAGTCGGGGACTCCGGTAGGGAGCAGTACTTC.